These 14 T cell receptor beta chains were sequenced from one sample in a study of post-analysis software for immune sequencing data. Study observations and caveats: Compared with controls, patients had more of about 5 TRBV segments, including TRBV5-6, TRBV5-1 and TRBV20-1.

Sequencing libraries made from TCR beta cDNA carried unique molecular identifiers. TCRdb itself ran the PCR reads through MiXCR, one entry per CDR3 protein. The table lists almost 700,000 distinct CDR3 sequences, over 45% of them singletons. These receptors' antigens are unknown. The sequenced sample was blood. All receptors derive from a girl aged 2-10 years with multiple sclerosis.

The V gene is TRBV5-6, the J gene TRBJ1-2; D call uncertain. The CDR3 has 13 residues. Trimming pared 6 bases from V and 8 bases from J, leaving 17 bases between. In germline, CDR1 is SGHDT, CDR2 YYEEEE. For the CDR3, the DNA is TGTGCCAGCAAGAGTGCAGGCGGTCAGGGCTACACCTTC. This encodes CASKSAGGQGYTF.

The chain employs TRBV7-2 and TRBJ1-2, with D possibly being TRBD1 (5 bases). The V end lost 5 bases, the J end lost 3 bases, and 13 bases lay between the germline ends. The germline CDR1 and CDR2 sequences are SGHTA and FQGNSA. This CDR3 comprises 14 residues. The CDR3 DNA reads TGTGCCAGCAGCCGAGCCCAGGGTCACTATGGCTACACCTTC. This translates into CASSRAQGHYGYTF.

The CDR3 protein is CAINPTGGTEAFF. DNA of the CDR3: TGTGCCATCAACCCGACAGGGGGGACTGAAGCTTTCTTT. V usage is TRBV10-3 and J usage is TRBJ1-1, with TRBD1 matching 9 bases. The V segment lost 7 bases and the J segment 5 bases; nucleotides outside the gene matches: 5. Germline CDR1 and CDR2: ENHRY and SYGVKD. The CDR3 spans 13 residues.

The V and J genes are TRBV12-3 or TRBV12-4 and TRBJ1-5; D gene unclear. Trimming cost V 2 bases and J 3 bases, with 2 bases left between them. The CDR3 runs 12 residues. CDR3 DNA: TGTGCCAGCAGTTTACACAATCAGCCCCAGCATTTT. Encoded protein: CASSLHNQPQHF.

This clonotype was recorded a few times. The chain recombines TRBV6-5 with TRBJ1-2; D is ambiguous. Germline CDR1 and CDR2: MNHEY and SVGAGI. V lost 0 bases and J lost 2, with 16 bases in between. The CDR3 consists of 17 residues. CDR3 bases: TGTGCCAGCAGTTACTCCGGGGAAGGGCGGTACAACTATGGCTACACCTTC. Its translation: CASSYSGEGRYNYGYTF.

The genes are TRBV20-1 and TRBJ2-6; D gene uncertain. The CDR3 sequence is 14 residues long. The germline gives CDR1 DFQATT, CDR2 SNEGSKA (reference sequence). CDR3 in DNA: TGCAGCCTGGAGAGACTCTCTGGGGCCAACGTCCTGACTTTC. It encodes CSLERLSGANVLTF.

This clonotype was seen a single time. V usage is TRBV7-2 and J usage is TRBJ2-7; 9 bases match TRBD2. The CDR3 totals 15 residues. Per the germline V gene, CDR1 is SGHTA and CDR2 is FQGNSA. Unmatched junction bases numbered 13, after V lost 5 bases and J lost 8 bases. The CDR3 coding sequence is TGTGCCAGCAGCCCTAGTGGGGCTAGCGGGACTAAGCAGTACTTC. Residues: CASSPSGASGTKQYF.

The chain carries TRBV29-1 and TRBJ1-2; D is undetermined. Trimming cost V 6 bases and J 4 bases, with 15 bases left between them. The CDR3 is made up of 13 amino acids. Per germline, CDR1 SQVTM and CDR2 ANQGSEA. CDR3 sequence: CSVRAGPPYGYTF. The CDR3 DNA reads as TGCAGCGTAAGGGCAGGCCCGCCCTATGGCTACACCTTC.

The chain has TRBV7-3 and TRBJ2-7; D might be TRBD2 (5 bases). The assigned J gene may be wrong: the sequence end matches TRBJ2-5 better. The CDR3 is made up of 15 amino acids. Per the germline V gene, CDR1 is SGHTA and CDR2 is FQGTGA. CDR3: CASSLETGMEETQYF. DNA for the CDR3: TGTGCCAGCAGCCTCGAGACCGGGATGGAGGAGACCCAGTACTTC.

The CDR3 is CASSLVTGSFGTEAFF. Written as DNA, the CDR3 is TGTGCCAGCAGCTTAGTAACAGGGTCATTCGGCACTGAAGCTTTCTTT. This chain uses TRBV7-9 with TRBJ1-1; D may be TRBD1 (6 bases). Germline V CDR1 and CDR2: SEHNR, FQNEAQ (reference sequence). The CDR3 sequence is 16 residues long. The germline V and J ends were trimmed by 1 base and 4 bases, with 16 bases remaining between them.

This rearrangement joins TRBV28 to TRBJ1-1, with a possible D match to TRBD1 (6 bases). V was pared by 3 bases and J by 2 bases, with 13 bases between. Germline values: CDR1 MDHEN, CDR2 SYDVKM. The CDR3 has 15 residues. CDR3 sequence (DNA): TGTGCCAGCAGTTTCCCGACAGGAGTAAACACTGAAGCTTTCTTT. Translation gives CASSFPTGVNTEAFF.

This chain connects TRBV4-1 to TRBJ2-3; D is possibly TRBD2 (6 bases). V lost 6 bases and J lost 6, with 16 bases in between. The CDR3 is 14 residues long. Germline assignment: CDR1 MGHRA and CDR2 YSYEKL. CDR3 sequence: CASRPRGGEDTQYF. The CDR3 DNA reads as TGCGCCAGCAGGCCTCGGGGCGGGGAGGATACGCAGTATTTT.

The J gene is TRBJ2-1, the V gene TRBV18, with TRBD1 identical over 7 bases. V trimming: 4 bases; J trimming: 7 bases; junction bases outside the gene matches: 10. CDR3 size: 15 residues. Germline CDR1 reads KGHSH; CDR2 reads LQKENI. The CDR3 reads CASSLWDRGRNEQFF. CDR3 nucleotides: TGTGCCAGCTCACTGTGGGACAGAGGCCGAAATGAGCAGTTCTTC.

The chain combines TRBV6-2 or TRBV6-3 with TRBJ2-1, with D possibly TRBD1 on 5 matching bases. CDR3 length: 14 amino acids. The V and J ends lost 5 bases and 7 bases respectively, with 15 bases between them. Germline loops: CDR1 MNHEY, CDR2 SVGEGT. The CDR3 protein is CASSPDPRVNEQFF. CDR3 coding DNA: TGTGCCAGCAGTCCGGACCCCAGGGTAAATGAGCAGTTCTTC.